A selection of T cell receptor beta chains follows, all from one sample in a study of blood T cell repertoires in COVID-19. The method was immunoSEQ multiplex PCR; TCRdb's version includes in-frame clones alone and lacks a portion of them. The data show tens of thousands of clones, about 83% seen once. Material: peripheral blood. The source of these receptors is a woman older than 75 with acute or convalescent COVID-19. CDR3s include the opening cysteine and the closing phenylalanine or tryptophan. A D gene is named only where the DNA matches it firmly.

v_gene: TRBV6-2/TRBV6-3; j_gene: TRBJ2-7; d_gene: .; CDR3nt: TGTGCCAGCAGTCCCCGGGTCTCCTACGAGCAGTACTTC; CDR3aa: CASSPRVSYEQYF
v_gene: TRBV3-1/TRBV3-2; j_gene: TRBJ2-7; d_gene: TRBD2; CDR3nt: TGTGCCAGCAGCCCCTGGGAGGGCCCATCCTACGAGCAGTACTTC; CDR3aa: CASSPWEGPSYEQYF
v_gene: TRBV15; j_gene: TRBJ2-7; d_gene: .; CDR3nt: TGTGCCACCAGCAGAGATTGGACTTCTAGCTCCTACGAGCAGTACTTC; CDR3aa: CATSRDWTSSSYEQYF
v_gene: TRBV19; j_gene: TRBJ2-3; d_gene: TRBD2; CDR3nt: TGTGCCAGTAGTATGACTAGCGGGAGGCTGGGTACAGATACGCAGTATTTT; CDR3aa: CASSMTSGRLGTDTQYF
v_gene: TRBV30; j_gene: TRBJ2-1; d_gene: .; CDR3nt: TGTGCCTGGATAGTAGCCTCTCACAATGAGCAGTTCTTC; CDR3aa: CAWIVASHNEQFF
v_gene: TRBV2; j_gene: TRBJ2-7; d_gene: TRBD1; CDR3nt: TGTGCCAGCAGTGAAGCTTCGCGACAGGGGACCGAGCAGTACTTC; CDR3aa: CASSEASRQGTEQYF
v_gene: TRBV11-2; j_gene: TRBJ2-5; d_gene: .; CDR3nt: TGTGCCAGCAGCGACGCCAGGGGGGACCAAGAGACCCAGTACTTC; CDR3aa: CASSDARGDQETQYF
v_gene: TRBV11-2; j_gene: TRBJ2-5; d_gene: .; CDR3nt: TGTGCCAGCAGCTCCCCCCGAAAGGGAGAAGAGACCCAGTACTTC; CDR3aa: CASSSPRKGEETQYF
v_gene: TRBV14; j_gene: TRBJ2-1; d_gene: TRBD2; CDR3nt: TGTGCCAGCAGCCAAGGGCCAGCGGGAGCCCTCTCCTACAATGAGCAGTTCTTC; CDR3aa: CASSQGPAGALSYNEQFF
v_gene: TRBV11-3; j_gene: TRBJ2-3; d_gene: TRBD2; CDR3nt: TGTGCCAGCGGGAGGGGACCTACGCAGTATTTT; CDR3aa: CASGRGPTQYF
v_gene: TRBV6-6; j_gene: TRBJ2-7; d_gene: TRBD1; CDR3nt: TGTGCCAGCAGTTACCCGGCACAGGGGTTGTACGAGCAGTACTTC; CDR3aa: CASSYPAQGLYEQYF
v_gene: TRBV12-2; j_gene: TRBJ1-2; d_gene: .; CDR3nt: TGTGCAAGTCGCTTAGGACAGGAAGAGGGAAGAGGCTACACCTTC; CDR3aa: CASRLGQEEGRGYTF
v_gene: TRBV30; j_gene: TRBJ2-1; d_gene: .; CDR3nt: TGTGCCTGGACTAGCGCCCCCTACAATGAGCAGTTCTTC; CDR3aa: CAWTSAPYNEQFF